These 24 T cell receptor beta chains came from one sample sequenced in a study of blood T cell repertoires in COVID-19. The assay was immunoSEQ multiplex PCR, and TCRdb's table has in-frame clones only and misses some. The sample includes about 98,000 clones, about 90% of them seen just once. The sequencing sample was made of peripheral blood. Every receptor here comes from a man aged 65 to 85 with acute or convalescent COVID-19.

The V and J genes are TRBV6-5 and TRBJ1-6; D call uncertain. CDR1 is MNHEY, CDR2 SVGAGI, per germline. The CDR3 is 16 amino acids. Deletions cut 2 bases from V and 10 bases from J, with 18 bases between. The CDR3 DNA sequence: TGTGCCAGCAGTTACCCCTCCGAGGTGGTCGGGTCACCCCTCCACTTT. Its translation: CASSYPSEVVGSPLHF.

CDR3 region: CAISDGTGTSGGQSYNEQFF. The DNA for the CDR3 is TGTGCCATCAGTGACGGAACCGGGACTAGCGGGGGACAGTCCTACAATGAGCAGTTCTTC. The chain combines TRBV10-3 with TRBJ2-1; 14 bases are a match to TRBD2. The V segment lost 3 bases and the J segment 1 base; nucleotides outside the gene matches: 11. Looked up from germline, CDR1 is ENHRY and CDR2 is SYGVKD. The CDR3 has 20 amino acids.

In DNA form, the CDR3 reads TGTGCCAGCAGCTACACCACCTTTCAGCCCCAGCATTTT. It is translated as CASSYTTFQPQHF. This rearrangement joins TRBV7-3 to TRBJ1-5; D is undetermined. Trimming cost V 4 bases and J 6 bases, with 10 bases left between them. The CDR3 is 13 residues long. Germline CDR1 SGHTA, CDR2 FQGTGA.

The chain has TRBV18 and TRBJ1-2; TRBD1 is a possible D gene (5 bases). V was trimmed by 4 bases and J by 4 bases, leaving 13 bases between them. The length of the CDR3 is 14 residues. Germline assignment: CDR1 KGHSH and CDR2 LQKENI. The CDR3 here is CASSQDGGTYGYTF. The CDR3 DNA sequence: TGTGCCAGCTCACAGGACGGAGGGACCTATGGCTACACCTTC.

This clone was observed a single time. V and J are TRBV7-9 and TRBJ2-5; possible D gene TRBD2, 6 bases. V was trimmed by 6 bases and J by 4 bases, leaving 18 bases between them. Germline V gives CDR1 SEHNR, CDR2 FQNEAQ (reference sequence). The CDR3 runs to 15 residues. CDR3 residues: CASSYGRRLGETQYF. The CDR3 DNA sequence: TGTGCCAGCAGTTACGGGAGAAGGCTAGGAGAGACCCAGTACTTC.

This rearrangement joins TRBV5-1 to TRBJ2-5, with 8 bases lining up with TRBD2. The trim removed 6 bases at V and 0 bases at J, leaving 7 bases unmatched. The CDR3 length is 15 residues. CDR1 SGHRS and CDR2 YFSETQ come from the germline V gene. CDR3 coding DNA: TGCGCCAGCAAAGTAGCGGGGTCGTACCAAGAGACCCAGTACTTC. The encoded protein is CASKVAGSYQETQYF.

The chain joins TRBV12-3 or TRBV12-4 to TRBJ1-1; 7 bases align to TRBD1. The CDR3 is made up of 13 amino acids. Germline trimming cut 6 bases from V and 4 bases from J; bases unmatched to any gene: 5. In nucleotides, the CDR3 is TGTGCCAGCAGACTACAGGGGCCCACTGAAGCTTTCTTT. The encoded protein is CASRLQGPTEAFF.

The chain joins TRBV5-4 to TRBJ1-2, with D unclear. Germline CDR1 reads SGHNT; CDR2 reads YYREEE (reference sequence). CDR3 size: 13 residues. V gave up 1 base and J gave up 4 bases, with 8 bases separating them. CDR3 bases: TGTGCCAGCAGCTTGAGATCTACCTATGGCTACACCTTC. Translating it yields CASSLRSTYGYTF.

The genes are TRBV27 and TRBJ2-1, with 11 positions matching TRBD1. CDR3 length equals 14 residues. Unmatched junction bases numbered 3, after V lost 5 bases and J lost 6 bases. Germline values: CDR1 MNHEY, CDR2 SMNVEV (reference sequence). The CDR3 loop reads CASSPGTGGNEQFF. As DNA, the CDR3 is TGTGCCAGCAGTCCCGGGACAGGGGGCAATGAGCAGTTCTTC.

This chain uses TRBV7-2 with TRBJ2-1; D is perhaps TRBD2 (7 bases). This CDR3 is 15 amino acids long. The V end lost 6 bases, the J end lost 8 bases, and 20 bases lay between the germline ends. Germline V gene data show CDR1 as SGHTA and CDR2 as FQGNSA. The CDR3 spells CASSREGGGLDEQFF. The CDR3 DNA sequence: TGTGCCAGCAGTCGAGAGGGGGGGGGCCTCGATGAGCAGTTCTTC.

The CDR3 loop is CASSLDGPSGGFNEQFF. DNA of the CDR3: TGTGCCAGCAGCTTAGATGGGCCTAGCGGGGGGTTTAATGAGCAGTTCTTC. The V and J genes are TRBV7-9 and TRBJ2-1, with 11 positions matching TRBD2. The CDR3 is made up of 17 amino acids. CDR1 and CDR2 from the germline V gene are SEHNR and FQNEAQ (reference sequence). Germline trimming cut 1 base from V and 7 bases from J; bases unmatched to any gene: 9.

This chain links TRBV30 with TRBJ2-7, with D unresolved. V was clipped by 2 bases and J by 3 bases, with 14 bases between them. CDR3 length equals 14 residues. CDR1 and CDR2 (germline): GTSNPN, SVGIG (reference sequence). CDR3: CAWSSRNRVYEQYF. CDR3 nucleotide sequence: TGTGCCTGGAGTTCCCGGAACAGAGTCTACGAGCAGTACTTC.

The count of this clone is one. The CDR3 bases are TGCGCCAGCAGGCAAGCGGGGGGGAGGGATACGCAGTATTTT. It specifies CASRQAGGRDTQYF. The V and J genes are TRBV10-2 and TRBJ2-3; 10 nucleotides agree with TRBD2. The CDR3 totals 14 residues. CDR1 and CDR2 (germline): WSHSY, SAAADI. Losses at the gene ends were 6 bases for V and 6 bases for J; bases not matched to a gene: 6.

The chain joins TRBV7-9 to TRBJ2-7; 10 positions match TRBD2. This CDR3 contains 16 residues. Germline lookup yields CDR1 SEHNR and CDR2 FQNEAQ (reference sequence). Unmatched junction bases numbered 10, after V lost 8 bases and J lost 0 bases. CDR3 sequence (DNA): TGTGCCAGCGGCCCATGGCTAGCGGGGGCCTCCTACGAGCAGTACTTC. Translation gives CASGPWLAGASYEQYF.

In DNA, the CDR3 is TGTGCCAGCAGCTTAGAGGGACTAGCGGGGGGCGAGCAGTACGTC. Its translation is CASSLEGLAGGEQYV. This chain links TRBV7-8 with TRBJ2-7; 15 bases are shared with TRBD2. The trim removed 1 base at V and 6 bases at J, leaving 1 base unmatched. Germline V gene sequence: CDR1 SGHVS, CDR2 FQNEAQ. The CDR3 covers 15 residues.

The rearrangement links TRBV5-1 to TRBJ1-1; 7 nucleotides agree with TRBD1. CDR1 and CDR2 (germline): SGHRS, YFSETQ. The trim removed 0 bases at V and 1 base at J, leaving 0 bases unmatched. This CDR3 has 14 residues. CDR3 DNA sequence: TGCGCCAGCAGCTTGGACAGGGGGAACACTGAAGCTTTCTTT. As protein: CASSLDRGNTEAFF.

V is TRBV7-2 and J is TRBJ1-6; no clear D gene. The CDR3 is made up of 15 amino acids. CDR1 and CDR2 from the germline V gene are SGHTA and FQGNSA. The V end was cut by 1 base, the J end by 4 bases, with 8 bases between. The chain's CDR3 is CASSLDSGYNSPLHF. The CDR3 DNA is TGTGCCAGCAGCTTAGACAGCGGATATAATTCACCCCTCCACTTT. The full variable domain, in which reference TRBV7-2 and TRBJ1-6 provide the parts outside the CDR3, is GAGVSQSPSNKVTEKGKDVELRCDPISGHTALYWYRQSLGQGLEFLIYFQGNSAPDKSGLPSDRFSAERTGGSVSTLTIQRTQQEDSAVYLCASSLDSGYNSPLHFGNGTRLTVT.

The gene calls are TRBV24-1 and TRBJ2-3; a possible D gene is TRBD1 (5 bases). Germline V gene data show CDR1 as KGHDR and CDR2 as SFDVKD. The CDR3 has 16 residues. Trimming removed 0 bases at V and 3 bases at J, with 12 bases between. In DNA form, the CDR3 reads TGTGCCACCAGTGATTTGGGGCAGGGAATGACAGATACGCAGTATTTT. Its protein product is CATSDLGQGMTDTQYF.

The chain combines TRBV9 with TRBJ1-1; the D is unclear. The V gene's germline CDR1 is SGDLS and CDR2 YYNGEE. With 1 base removed from V and 4 bases from J, the gap between germline ends came to 11 bases. The CDR3 length is 14 residues. The CDR3 here is CASSVQSGSTEAFF. The CDR3 bases are TGTGCCAGCAGCGTACAGTCGGGTTCCACTGAAGCTTTCTTT. Using reference TRBV9 and TRBJ1-1 for the parts outside the CDR3, the full variable domain is DSGVTQTPKHLITATGQRVTLRCSPRSGDLSVYWYQQSLDQGLQFLIQYYNGEERAKGNILERFSAQQFPDLHSELNLSSLELGDSALYFCASSVQSGSTEAFFGQGTRLTVV.

The chain couples TRBV5-6 to TRBJ1-3, with D possibly being TRBD1 (6 bases). V lost 0 bases, J lost 0 bases, and 10 bases lay in between. Germline CDR1 is SGHDT and CDR2 is YYEEEE. CDR3 length: 16 amino acids. CDR3 sequence (DNA): TGTGCCAGCAGCTTGGAACAGGGATACTCTGGAAACACCATATATTTT. Protein product: CASSLEQGYSGNTIYF.

The chain links TRBV19 to TRBJ2-2, with D tentatively TRBD2 (7 bases). The CDR3 runs to 15 residues. V lost 10 bases, J lost 0 bases, and 15 bases lay in between. Germline CDR1 reads LNHDA; CDR2 reads SQIVND (reference sequence). The CDR3 nucleotides read TGTGCCACCAGACGGGGGGCCTCGAACACCGGGGAGCTGTTTTTT. Its translation: CATRRGASNTGELFF.

The chain employs TRBV19 and TRBJ2-2, with TRBD1 matching over 10 bases. There are 16 residues in the CDR3. V was pared by 7 bases and J by 2 bases, with 7 bases of the junction left unmatched. Germline V gene data show CDR1 as LNHDA and CDR2 as SQIVND (reference sequence). In nucleotides, the CDR3 is TGTGCCAGTATTCCGACAGGGGGCGGAAACACCGGGGAGCTGTTTTTT. Its protein is CASIPTGGGNTGELFF.

This clone has just one count. J is TRBJ2-1 and V is TRBV19; weak D call: TRBD1 (5 bases). Looked up from germline, CDR1 is LNHDA and CDR2 is SQIVND (reference sequence). V lost 6 bases, J lost 3 bases, and 15 bases lay in between. The CDR3 covers 15 residues. CDR3 amino acids: CASRSEGEGYNEQFF. In DNA, the CDR3 is TGTGCCAGTAGGAGCGAAGGGGAAGGCTACAATGAGCAGTTCTTC.

The rearrangement joins TRBV6-5 to TRBJ2-3; a weak D match, TRBD2 (6 bases). This CDR3 has 14 amino acids. Germline V gene data show CDR1 as MNHEY and CDR2 as SVGAGI. Trimming removed 8 bases from V and 3 bases from J, with 15 bases in between. The CDR3 sequence is CASWGSRETDTQYF. The DNA for the CDR3 is TGTGCCAGCTGGGGTAGTCGGGAGACAGATACGCAGTATTTT.